This TCR beta chain was retrieved from a study of T cell responses to AZD1222 COVID-19 vaccine (dated by TCRdb to the early 2020s). About the investigation overall: AZD1222 recipients given second doses at about 4 weeks or at about 12 weeks were pooled, since spike-specific TCR depth and breadth were not found to differ between the two schedules. Trial participants were enrolled by age into 18-55, 56-69 and 70-plus year subgroups, with roughly 160, 29 and 62 TCR-sequenced participants respectively. TCR sequencing was performed for approximately 240 trial participants, of whom roughly 200 were given two doses of AZD1222 and approximately 25 were given two doses of MenACWY control vaccine. Study-level results and caveats: After two AZD1222 doses, both the breadth and the depth of spike-specific TCRs were significantly higher than at day 0 and than in MenACWY recipients. Most participants were white British and females outnumbered males, and the authors suggested that clonal diversity may have been underestimated. The 56-69-year group was small, and its depth increase did not reach significance, likely because of low power. CD4 TCRs associated with the vaccine covered the entire spike protein, and the dominant responses were in regions 160-218 and 743-854. Nearly half of unique spike-specific TCRs reportedly recognized epitopes outside regions mutated in the B.1.351 and B.1.1.7 variants. Conclusions about previously exposed vaccinees were limited because only six AZD1222 recipients were SARS-CoV-2 seropositive at baseline. Because no samples from the day 14 peak response were available, repertoires could be characterized only after the peak T cell response.

Comments on this clone: Its antigen remains unidentified. The input lacks base qualities; no much larger clone sits a single base away.

CDR1 and CDR2, looked up from the germline V gene, are LGHNA and YNFKEQ. The CDR3 runs 16 residues from the cysteine to the phenylalanine. Only the CDR3 region is kept as DNA, spanning 48 bases read in frame from base 1. The junction carries 12 bases between V and J, which are trimmed by 4 bases and 2 bases respectively. The sample's time point, from its label and the paper: baseline before first vaccination. Vaccinee samples were obtained from the UK trials COV001 and COV002, which included a single-blind randomized controlled phase 2/3 trial of AZD1222 (ChAdOx1 nCoV-19) in healthy adults. For TCRbeta chain sequencing, PBMC samples from trial participants were taken at day 0 and at day 28 after the second dose. The CDR3 regions of human TCRbeta chains were analyzed by immunosequencing. From the authors' description of their analysis: Repertoire TCRs were matched against a reference library of SARS-CoV-2-specific TCRs generated with the MIRA antigen-specificity platform. Breadth was defined as the fraction of unique TCRs that were SARS-CoV-2-associated. Depth was defined as the fraction of total T cells that were SARS-CoV-2-associated. Using the MIRA data, every spike-specific TCR was mapped to the spike region that the TCR reacted to and assigned to either a CD4 or a CD8 class. Log10-transformed breadth and depth values were compared by one-way ANOVA with Sidak's multiple comparisons tests. TCRdb's version of the immuneACCESS table is confined to in-frame rearrangements and falls short of the full clone set. An unresolved V gene accounts for under half of the shortfall where checked; the remainder is of unknown origin. V and J calls and clone size come straight from that table; D and trimming were deduced from the DNA. The sample table shows 120,000 to 150,000 clones, and about 91% are seen once. Approximately 4.8% of the sample goes to the ten largest clones.

The clonotype was recovered from an adult in good health. The receptor chain draws on TRBV4-2 and TRBJ1-6; TRBD1 could be the D gene, as 5 bases match. Sequencing used peripheral blood, obtained on day 0 of AZD1222 vaccination. In nucleotides, the sequence is TGTGCCAGCAGCCTTAGAACAGGACCCTATAATTCACCCCTCCACTTT. This gives the protein CASSLRTGPYNSPLHF.